This TCR beta chain comes out of a study of response to subunit inactivated influenza vaccine. Study findings and constraints: A suggestion made by the authors is that each seasonal influenza vaccination recruits few new T cells.

Worth noting for this clonotype: Its matching antigen is unknown.

TCRdb reanalysed the RT-PCR reads using MiXCR and keeps one entry per CDR3 protein. This repertoire shows 650,000 to 800,000 distinct CDR3 sequences, about 15% found once; its top ten account for 5.5% to 7%. This CDR3 has 17 residues. CDR1 and CDR2 (germline): LGHNA, YNFKEQ. The junction had 11 bases not matched to a gene; V was cut back by 3 bases and J by 0 bases. This clonotype was obtained from a middle-aged man who received an inactivated influenza vaccine. The sequencing here drew on PBMCs from blood, taken roughly 2 weeks before vaccination. The chain uses TRBV4-2 and TRBJ2-7; 7 nucleotides line up with TRBD1. DNA for the CDR3: TGTGCCAGCAGCCATGATGCAGGGACAGTGACCTCCTACGAGCAGTACTTC. This codes for CASSHDAGTVTSYEQYF.